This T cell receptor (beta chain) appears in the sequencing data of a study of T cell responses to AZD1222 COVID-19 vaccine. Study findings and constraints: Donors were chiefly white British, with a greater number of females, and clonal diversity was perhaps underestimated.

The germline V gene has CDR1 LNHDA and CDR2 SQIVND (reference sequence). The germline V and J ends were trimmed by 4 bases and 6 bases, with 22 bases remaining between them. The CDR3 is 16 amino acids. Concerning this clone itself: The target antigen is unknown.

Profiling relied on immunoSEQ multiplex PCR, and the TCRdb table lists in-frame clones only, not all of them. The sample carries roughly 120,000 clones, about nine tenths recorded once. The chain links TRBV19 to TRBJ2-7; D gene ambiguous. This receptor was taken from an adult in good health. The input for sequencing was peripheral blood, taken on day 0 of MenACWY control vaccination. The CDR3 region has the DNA TGTGCCAGTAGTAGACCCCTCCCCTTCGGAACAACCGAGCAGTACTTC. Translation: CASSRPLPFGTTEQYF.